A single T cell receptor beta chain is shown here with its context. The antigen is unknown. This entry is derived from a study of cytomegalovirus exposure and HLA in healthy donors. General study points: Subsequent analysis revealed that first-cohort TCR clusters tended to co-occur in the approximately 120 validation repertoires. Among the CMV-associated chains, a few were confirmed in vitro as specific for CMV antigens. High specificity and sensitivity for cytomegalovirus status were reported for the classifier.

This CDR3 spans 14 amino acids. Germline V gene data show CDR1 as SQVTM and CDR2 as ANQGSEA. V lost 4 bases to trimming and J lost 0 bases, with 10 bases between them. TCRdb's copy holds only in-frame clones and misses some; the assay was immunoSEQ multiplex PCR. In the table there are roughly 150,000 clones, more than 85% of which are singletons. Sequences were obtained from PBMCs. This clonotype was obtained from a man younger than 30 in good health and CMV-seronegative. V usage is TRBV29-1 and J usage is TRBJ2-1, with D possibly matching TRBD1 (7 bases). The chain's CDR3 is CSVVRGVSYNEQFF. The DNA of the CDR3 is TGCAGCGTTGTCAGGGGGGTCTCCTACAATGAGCAGTTCTTC.